This T cell receptor (beta chain) was identified in a study of T-cell reconstitution after alpha-beta-depleted transplantation in children. Remarks on this clonotype: Antigen: not known.

Whole-study results and caveats: T-cell numbers and diversity, one year after transplant, stemmed largely from T cells that were newly produced. Several patients had high TCRbeta diversity at day 60; it came from surviving recipient T cells and thymic progenitors.

The J segment lost 3 bases and the V segment lost 3 bases, leaving 3 bases of the junction unmatched. CDR1 is DFQATT, CDR2 SNEGSKA, per germline (reference sequence). The CDR3 extends over 13 amino acids. It was with unique molecular identifiers that the TCRbeta library was prepared. Via MiXCR, TCRdb re-called the PCR reads, giving one row per CDR3 protein. The repertoire consists of 200,000 to 300,000 distinct CDR3 sequences, with roughly a quarter occurring once and the leading ten covering about 2.8%. The sequence was obtained from a girl aged 2 to 9 with Fanconi anemia, due to receive a stem cell transplant. Sequenced here: PBMCs, sampled before TCRalphabeta/CD19-depleted stem cell transplant. J is TRBJ2-7 and V is TRBV20-1; 9 bases fit TRBD2. The CDR3 loop reads CSARSSGIYEQYF. For the CDR3, the DNA is TGCAGTGCTAGGTCTAGCGGGATCTACGAGCAGTACTTC.